This T cell receptor beta chain was profiled in a study of breast tumors, draining lymph nodes, adjacent tissues. The length of the CDR3 is 13 residues. V was shortened by 6 bases and J by 0 bases, with 9 bases between the two germline ends. CDR1 and CDR2 from the germline V gene are DFQATT and SNEGSKA (reference sequence). One entry per CDR3 protein results from TCRdb running MiXCR on the multiplex PCR reads. The data contain fewer than 15,000 distinct CDR3 sequences, around three fifths of them singletons. This TCR was recovered from a female donor with breast cancer. Some clones in this sample may be carry-over from other donors' samples. Material for sequencing was tumor-adjacent breast tissue. This chain connects TRBV20-1 to TRBJ1-3, with no clear D. This CDR3 is CSALGSSGNTIYF. CDR3 DNA: TGCAGTGCCCTTGGGAGCTCTGGAAACACCATATATTTT.